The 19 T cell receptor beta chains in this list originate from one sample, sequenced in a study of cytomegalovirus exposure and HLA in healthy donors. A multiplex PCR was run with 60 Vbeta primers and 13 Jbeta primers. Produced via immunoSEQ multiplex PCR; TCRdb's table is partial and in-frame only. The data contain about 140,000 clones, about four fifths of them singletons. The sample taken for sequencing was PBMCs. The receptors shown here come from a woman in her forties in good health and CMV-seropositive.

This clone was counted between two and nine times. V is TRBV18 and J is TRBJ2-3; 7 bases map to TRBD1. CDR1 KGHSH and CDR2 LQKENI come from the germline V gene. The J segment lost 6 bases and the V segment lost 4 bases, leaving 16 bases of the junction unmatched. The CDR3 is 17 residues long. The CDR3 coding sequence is TGTGCCAGCTCACAAAACCGGGACAGAGGGAGTCCGGATACGCAGTATTTT. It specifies CASSQNRDRGSPDTQYF.

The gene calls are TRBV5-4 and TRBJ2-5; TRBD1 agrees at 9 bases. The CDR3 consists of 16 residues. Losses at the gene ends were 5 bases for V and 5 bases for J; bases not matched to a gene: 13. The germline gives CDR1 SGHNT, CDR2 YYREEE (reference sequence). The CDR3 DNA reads TGTGCCAGCAGTTACTGGGACAGGGTTAGAGGGGAGACCCAGTACTTC. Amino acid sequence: CASSYWDRVRGETQYF.

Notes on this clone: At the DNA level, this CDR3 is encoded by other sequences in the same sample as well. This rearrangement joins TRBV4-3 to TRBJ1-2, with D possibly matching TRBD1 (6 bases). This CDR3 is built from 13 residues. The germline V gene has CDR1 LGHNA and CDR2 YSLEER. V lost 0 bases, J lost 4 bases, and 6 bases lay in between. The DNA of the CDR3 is TGCGCCAGCAGCCAAGACAGGGGCTATGGCTACACCTTC. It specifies CASSQDRGYGYTF.

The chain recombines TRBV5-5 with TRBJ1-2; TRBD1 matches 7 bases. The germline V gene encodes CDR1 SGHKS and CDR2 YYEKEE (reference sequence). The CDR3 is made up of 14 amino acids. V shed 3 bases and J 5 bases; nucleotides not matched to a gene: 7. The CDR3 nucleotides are TGTGCCAGCAGCTCCTGGACAGGTTCATATGGCTACACCTTC. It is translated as CASSSWTGSYGYTF.

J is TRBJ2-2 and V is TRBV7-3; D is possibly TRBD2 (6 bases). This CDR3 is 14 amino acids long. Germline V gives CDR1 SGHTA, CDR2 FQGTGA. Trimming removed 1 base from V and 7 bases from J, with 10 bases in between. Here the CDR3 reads CASSLMGGSGELFF. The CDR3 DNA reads TGTGCCAGCAGCTTAATGGGGGGAAGCGGGGAGCTGTTTTTT.

The CDR3 DNA sequence: TGTGCCAGTAGTGAAAGCGGGAGCTCCTACAATGAGCAGTTCTTC. It yields the protein CASSESGSSYNEQFF. The V and J genes are TRBV19 and TRBJ2-1; 8 bases align to TRBD2. The CDR3 has 15 amino acids. Germline CDR1 LNHDA, CDR2 SQIVND (reference sequence). V shed 5 bases and J 0 bases; nucleotides not matched to a gene: 3.

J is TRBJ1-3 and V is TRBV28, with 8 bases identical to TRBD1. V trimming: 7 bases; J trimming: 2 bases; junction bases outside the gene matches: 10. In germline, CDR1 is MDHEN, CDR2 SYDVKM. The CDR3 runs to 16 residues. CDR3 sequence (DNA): TGTGCCAGCACCCGTGTCCAGGGGGCTCCTGGAAACACCATATATTTT. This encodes CASTRVQGAPGNTIYF.

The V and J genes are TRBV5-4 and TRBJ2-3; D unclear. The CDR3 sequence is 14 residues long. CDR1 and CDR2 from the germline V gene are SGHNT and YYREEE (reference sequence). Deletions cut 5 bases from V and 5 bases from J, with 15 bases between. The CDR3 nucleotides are TGTGCCAGCAGTCATAAGAATAGATTAGATACGCAGTATTTT. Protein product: CASSHKNRLDTQYF.

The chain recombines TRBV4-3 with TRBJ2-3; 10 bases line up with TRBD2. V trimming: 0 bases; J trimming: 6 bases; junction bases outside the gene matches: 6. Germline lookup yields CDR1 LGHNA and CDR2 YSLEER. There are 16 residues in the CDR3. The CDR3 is CASSQDYERGGDTQYF. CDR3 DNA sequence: TGCGCCAGCAGCCAAGATTATGAGCGGGGGGGGGATACGCAGTATTTT.

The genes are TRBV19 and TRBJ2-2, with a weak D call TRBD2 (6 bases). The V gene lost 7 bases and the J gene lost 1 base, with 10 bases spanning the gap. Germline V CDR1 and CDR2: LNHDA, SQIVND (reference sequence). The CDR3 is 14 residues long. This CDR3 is CASNLGGNTGELFF. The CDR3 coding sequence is TGTGCCAGTAATCTCGGGGGGAACACCGGGGAGCTGTTTTTT.

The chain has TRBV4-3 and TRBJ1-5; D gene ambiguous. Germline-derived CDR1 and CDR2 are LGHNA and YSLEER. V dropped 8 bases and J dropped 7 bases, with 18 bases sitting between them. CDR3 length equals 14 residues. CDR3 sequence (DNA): TGCGCCAGCGCGTTGAGGGAGGGAGGACAGCCCCAGCATTTT. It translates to CASALREGGQPQHF.

As DNA, the CDR3 is TGTGCCAGCAGCTCCTACCAGGGACTAGCGGGAAACAATGAGCAGTTCTTC. Residues: CASSSYQGLAGNNEQFF. V usage is TRBV7-9 and J usage is TRBJ2-1; 13 nucleotides agree with TRBD2. Losses at the gene ends were 4 bases for V and 5 bases for J; bases not matched to a gene: 8. This CDR3 contains 17 residues. In germline, CDR1 is SEHNR, CDR2 FQNEAQ (reference sequence).

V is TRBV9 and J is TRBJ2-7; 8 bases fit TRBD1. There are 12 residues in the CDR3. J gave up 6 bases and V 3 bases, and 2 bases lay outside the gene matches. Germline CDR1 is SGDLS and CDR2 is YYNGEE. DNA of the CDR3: TGTGCCAGCAGCGCTACAGGGGGCGAGCAGTACTTC. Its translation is CASSATGGEQYF. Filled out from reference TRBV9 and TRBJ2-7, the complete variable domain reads DSGVTQTPKHLITATGQRVTLRCSPRSGDLSVYWYQQSLDQGLQFLIQYYNGEERAKGNILERFSAQQFPDLHSELNLSSLELGDSALYFCASSATGGEQYFGPGTRLTVT.

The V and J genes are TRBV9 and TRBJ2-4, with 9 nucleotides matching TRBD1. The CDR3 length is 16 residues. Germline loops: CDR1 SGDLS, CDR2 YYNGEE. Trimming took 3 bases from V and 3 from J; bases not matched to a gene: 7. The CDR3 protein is CASSGRQGEVKNIQYF. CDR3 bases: TGTGCCAGCAGCGGCCGACAGGGGGAAGTCAAAAACATTCAGTACTTC.

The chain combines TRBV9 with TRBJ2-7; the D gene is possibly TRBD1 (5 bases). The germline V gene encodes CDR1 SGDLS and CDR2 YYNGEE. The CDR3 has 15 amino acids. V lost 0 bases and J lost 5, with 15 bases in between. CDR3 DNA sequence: TGTGCCAGCAGCGTAGATGGGGCCTTGGGAAACGAGCAGTACTTC. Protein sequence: CASSVDGALGNEQYF.

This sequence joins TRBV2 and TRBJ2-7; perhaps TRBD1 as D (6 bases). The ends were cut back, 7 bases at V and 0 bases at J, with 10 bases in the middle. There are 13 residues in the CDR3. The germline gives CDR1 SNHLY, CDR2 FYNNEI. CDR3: CASNRESSYEQYF. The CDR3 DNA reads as TGTGCCAGCAACAGGGAGTCCTCCTACGAGCAGTACTTC.

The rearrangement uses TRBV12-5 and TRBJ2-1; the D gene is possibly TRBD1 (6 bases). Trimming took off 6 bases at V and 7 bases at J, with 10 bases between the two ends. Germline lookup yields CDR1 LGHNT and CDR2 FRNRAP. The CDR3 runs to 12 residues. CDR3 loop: CASGLRGNEQFF. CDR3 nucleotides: TGTGCTAGTGGCCTCAGGGGAAATGAGCAGTTCTTC. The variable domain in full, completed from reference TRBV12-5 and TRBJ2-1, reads DARVTQTPRHKVTEMGQEVTMRCQPILGHNTVFWYRQTMMQGLELLAYFRNRAPLDDSGMPKDRFSAEMPDATLATLKIQPSEPRDSAVYFCASGLRGNEQFFGPGTRLTVL.

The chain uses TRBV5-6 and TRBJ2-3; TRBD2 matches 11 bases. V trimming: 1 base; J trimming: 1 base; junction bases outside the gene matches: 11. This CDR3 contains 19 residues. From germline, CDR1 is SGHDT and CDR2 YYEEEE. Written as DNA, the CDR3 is TGTGCCAGCAGCTTGCTTACTAGCGGGAGTCCCTCGGGCACAGATACGCAGTATTTT. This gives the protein CASSLLTSGSPSGTDTQYF.

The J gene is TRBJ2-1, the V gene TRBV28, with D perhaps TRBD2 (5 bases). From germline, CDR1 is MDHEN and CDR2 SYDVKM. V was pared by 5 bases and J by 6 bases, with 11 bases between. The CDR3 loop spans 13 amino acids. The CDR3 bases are TGTGCCAGCAGTATCGGGGTGTCCAATGAGCAGTTCTTC. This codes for CASSIGVSNEQFF.